This record looks at one T cell receptor beta chain sequence and its context. These data come from a study of cytomegalovirus exposure and HLA in healthy donors. The PCR employed 60 Vbeta primers together with 13 Jbeta primers. Profiling relied on immunoSEQ multiplex PCR, and the TCRdb table lists in-frame clones only, not all of them. This table holds about 180,000 clones, 80% to 85% found once. The CDR3 contains 16 residues. The germline V gene encodes CDR1 LGHNA and CDR2 YNFKEQ. Germline trimming cut 4 bases from V and 1 base from J; bases unmatched to any gene: 6. Sequencing was done on a sample of PBMCs. J is TRBJ2-2 and V is TRBV4-2; 7 bases align to TRBD1. The source is a boy aged 2 to 10 in good health and CMV-seronegative. The CDR3 is CASSPSGQMNTGELFF. DNA for the CDR3: TGTGCCAGCAGCCCCTCGGGACAGATGAACACCGGGGAGCTGTTTTTT.